The entry below describes one TCR beta chain. The antigen is not known. The data derive from a study of cytomegalovirus exposure and HLA in healthy donors. This CDR3 is 15 amino acids long. Per the germline V gene, CDR1 is MNHNY and CDR2 is SVGAGI (reference sequence). V was pared by 5 bases and J by 2 bases, with 7 bases of the junction left unmatched. Study-level points and caveats: DRB1 had the most TCR associations and HLA-C the fewest, a later analysis found, with rates varying by HLA locus.

The PCR used 60 Vbeta and 13 Jbeta primers. Original analysis: As a later analysis found, there were roughly 80 million unique TCR beta chains, of which roughly 11 million were shared. Clones were sequenced by immunoSEQ multiplex PCR, and TCRdb holds only the in-frame ones, with some missing. The V and J calls and clone size are taken from that table; D and trimming were inferred from the DNA. This table has more than 85,000 clones, under 85% appearing once. V and J are TRBV6-6 and TRBJ2-3; 7 nucleotides agree with TRBD1. Source material: PBMCs. This receptor was identified in a man between 35 and 55 years old in good health and CMV-seronegative. Here the CDR3 DNA reads TGTGCCAGCAGTGCGAGGGGGCGAGTCACAGATACGCAGTATTTT. It translates to CASSARGRVTDTQYF.